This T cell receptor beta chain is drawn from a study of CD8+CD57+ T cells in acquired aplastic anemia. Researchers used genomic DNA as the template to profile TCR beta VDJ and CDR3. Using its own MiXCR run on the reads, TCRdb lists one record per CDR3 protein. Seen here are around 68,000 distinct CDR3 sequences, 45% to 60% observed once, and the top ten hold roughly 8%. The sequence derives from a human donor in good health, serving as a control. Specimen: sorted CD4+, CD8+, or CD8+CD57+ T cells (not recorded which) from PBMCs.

This chain's CDR3 is CASSASVSNQPQHF. CDR3 nucleotides: TGTGCCAGCAGTGCGTCAGTGAGCAATCAGCCCCAGCATTTT. The rearrangement joins TRBV2 to TRBJ1-5; D unresolved. Germline CDR1 and CDR2: SNHLY and FYNNEI. CDR3 size: 14 residues. Trimming pared 4 bases from V and 1 base from J, leaving 8 bases between.